The rows below give T cell receptor beta chains drawn from one sample of a study of vaccination and CD4 T cells after COVID-19. MiXCR was run by TCRdb on the PCR reads, yielding one entry per CDR3 protein. The table lists about 19,000 distinct CDR3 sequences, more than 70% of them singletons. Antigens for these TCRs are unknown. The sequencing used CD4+ T cells from blood, cultured in vitro, collected after SARS-CoV-2 vaccination. The receptor set was obtained from a human donor who received a COVID-19 vaccine. The CDR3 runs from the conserved cysteine through the conserved F or W. A D gene is named only where the DNA matches it firmly. A row's size may be missing; if present it is once, few, many or a size class.

V gene	J gene	clone size	D gene	CDR3 protein	CDR3 DNA
TRBV7-3	TRBJ1-4	-	TRBD1	CASSLVGQVNEKLFF	TGTGCCAGCAGCTTGGTGGGACAGGTGAATGAAAAACTGTTTTTT
TRBV2	TRBJ2-7	-	-	CASTMDSYEQYF	TGTGCCAGCACTATGGACTCCTACGAGCAGTACTTC
TRBV7-3	TRBJ2-1	-	-	CASSLKPGGSSSSSYNEQFF	TGTGCCAGCAGCTTAAAACCCGGGGGATCTAGTTCCTCCTCCTACAATGAGCAGTTCTTC
TRBV7-2	TRBJ2-7	-	-	CASSLVGNNEQYF	TGTGCCAGCAGCTTAGTCGGGAACAACGAGCAGTACTTC
TRBV20-1	TRBJ1-2	-	-	CSASPQGNGYTF	TGCAGTGCTAGTCCTCAGGGAAACGGCTACACCTTC
TRBV5-6	TRBJ2-3	-	TRBD1	CASSVRDRGMDTQYF	TGTGCCAGCAGCGTGCGGGACAGGGGAATGGATACGCAGTATTTT
TRBV30	TRBJ1-1	-	-	CAWSPRTGWNTEAFF	TGTGCCTGGAGTCCCCGGACTGGGTGGAACACTGAAGCTTTCTTT
TRBV11-3	TRBJ2-3	-	TRBD2	CASSVGLAGGQEDTQYF	TGTGCCAGCAGCGTGGGACTAGCGGGGGGGCAAGAAGATACGCAGTATTTT
TRBV7-2	TRBJ1-1	-	-	CASSRTAFESNTEAFF	TGTGCCAGCAGCAGAACAGCCTTCGAGTCGAACACTGAAGCTTTCTTT
TRBV9	TRBJ1-2	-	-	CASSVGGAKYGYTF	TGTGCCAGCAGCGTAGGGGGGGCAAAGTATGGCTACACCTTC
TRBV18	TRBJ2-7	-	-	CASSPTQASYEQYF	TGTGCCAGCTCACCAACACAGGCCTCCTACGAGCAGTACTTC
TRBV24-1	TRBJ2-1	-	TRBD1	CATSDRDRDEQFF	TGTGCCACCAGTGATCGGGACAGGGACGAGCAGTTCTTC
TRBV20-1	TRBJ1-2	once	-	CSARVDSDPYGYTF	TGCAGTGCTAGGGTCGACAGTGACCCCTATGGCTACACCTTC
TRBV12-3/TRBV12-4	TRBJ2-3	-	TRBD2	CASRISSGAWGTQYF	TGTGCCAGCAGAATTTCTAGCGGGGCCTGGGGTACGCAGTATTTT
TRBV30	TRBJ1-1	-	-	CACRVGVRTEAFF	TGTGCCTGCCGAGTCGGGGTCAGGACTGAAGCTTTCTTT
TRBV10-3	TRBJ1-1	few	-	CAISDRMNTEAFF	TGTGCCATCAGTGACAGAATGAACACTGAAGCTTTCTTT
TRBV27	TRBJ2-5	-	-	CASSGLGGETQYF	TGTGCCAGCAGCGGGCTGGGGGGAGAGACCCAGTACTTC
TRBV14	TRBJ1-2	-	-	CASSPKQVNYGYTF	TGTGCCAGCAGCCCCAAACAGGTTAACTATGGCTACACCTTC
TRBV20-1	TRBJ1-5	-	-	CSAGGGQDQPQHF	TGCAGTGCAGGGGGGGGTCAGGATCAGCCCCAGCATTTT
TRBV20-1	TRBJ1-5	-	TRBD1	CSARDASRQGLGNQPQHF	TGCAGTGCTAGAGACGCCTCGAGACAGGGGCTTGGCAATCAGCCCCAGCATTTT
TRBV4-2	TRBJ2-1	-	TRBD2	CASSHQRGVRSYNEQFF	TGTGCCAGCAGCCATCAGCGGGGGGTTCGCTCCTACAATGAGCAGTTCTTC
TRBV30	TRBJ1-2	once	TRBD1	CAWRRDSLLYGYTF	TGTGCCTGGAGGAGGGACAGCTTGCTCTATGGCTACACCTTC
TRBV11-2	TRBJ1-2	few	-	CASSLDLQGRMNYGYTF	TGTGCCAGCAGCTTAGATCTACAGGGCCGGATGAACTATGGCTACACCTTC
TRBV29-1	TRBJ2-7	-	TRBD1	CSVGGQTYEQYF	TGCAGCGTTGGGGGACAGACCTACGAGCAGTACTTC
TRBV7-2	TRBJ1-6	few	-	CASSLDGGRTPLHF	TGTGCCAGCAGCTTAGACGGGGGGCGGACACCCCTCCACTTT
TRBV7-9	TRBJ1-1	-	-	CASSLDGLGGTEAFF	TGTGCCAGCAGCTTAGATGGACTGGGGGGCACTGAAGCTTTCTTT
TRBV4-1	TRBJ2-2	few	TRBD2	CASSQPSLTGLAGGRIDTGELFF	TGCGCCAGCAGCCAACCGAGCCTTACAGGACTAGCGGGGGGCCGTATTGACACCGGGGAGCTGTTTTTT
TRBV20-1	TRBJ2-5	-	TRBD2	CSARDYGGGAGETQYF	TGCAGTGCTAGAGATTATGGCGGGGGGGCGGGAGAGACCCAGTACTTC
TRBV30	TRBJ2-5	-	-	CAWSPYSGQETQYF	TGTGCCTGGAGTCCCTACAGCGGCCAAGAGACCCAGTACTTC
TRBV20-1	TRBJ1-2	-	TRBD1	CSAKTGYGYTF	TGCAGTGCTAAGACAGGGTATGGCTACACCTTC
TRBV20-1	TRBJ1-2	-	TRBD1	CSAVGDRVNGYTF	TGCAGTGCCGTAGGGGACAGGGTTAATGGCTACACCTTC
TRBV12-3/TRBV12-4	TRBJ2-5	once	-	CASSTPLEPQETQYF	TGTGCCAGCAGTACACCCTTAGAACCACAAGAGACCCAGTACTTC
TRBV15	TRBJ2-7	-	-	CATSRGPKPGLSYEQYF	TGTGCCACCAGCAGAGGGCCCAAACCGGGACTCTCCTACGAGCAGTACTTC
TRBV10-3	TRBJ2-2	-	TRBD2	CAISHGLAGGDGELFF	TGTGCCATCAGCCACGGACTAGCGGGGGGCGACGGGGAGCTGTTTTTT
TRBV6-1	TRBJ1-5	-	-	CASRRGNQPQHF	TGTGCCAGCAGGCGAGGGAATCAGCCCCAGCATTTT
TRBV20-1	TRBJ1-5	-	-	CSARYGGSNQPQHF	TGCAGTGCTAGGTATGGCGGTAGCAATCAGCCCCAGCATTTT
TRBV20-1	TRBJ1-4	-	-	CSARREEKLFF	TGCAGTGCTAGACGGGAGGAAAAACTGTTTTTT
TRBV20-1	TRBJ1-1	-	-	CSARWSSTEAFF	TGCAGTGCTAGATGGTCGTCCACTGAGGCTTTCTTT
TRBV5-4	TRBJ2-5	-	TRBD2	CASSSIAGGPETQYF	TGTGCCAGCAGCTCTATAGCGGGGGGGCCAGAGACCCAGTACTTC
TRBV7-2	TRBJ2-3	once	-	CASSAISRDTQYF	TGTGCCAGCAGCGCCATCTCCAGGGATACGCAGTATTTT
TRBV19	TRBJ2-1	once	-	CASSRFGGLEQFF	TGTGCCAGTAGTCGATTCGGGGGGCTTGAGCAGTTCTTC
TRBV2	TRBJ1-2	-	-	CASSDDGYYGYTF	TGTGCCAGCAGTGATGACGGTTACTATGGCTACACCTTC
TRBV6-1	TRBJ1-2	-	-	CASTRLAGNYGYTF	TGTGCCAGCACACGGCTAGCCGGAAACTATGGCTACACCTTC
TRBV27	TRBJ2-2	-	TRBD1	CASTGGNTGELFF	TGTGCCAGCACAGGGGGGAACACCGGGGAGCTGTTTTTT
TRBV7-9	TRBJ2-3	-	-	CASSDTQYF	TGTGCCAGCTCCGATACGCAGTATTTT
TRBV19	TRBJ1-1	-	-	CASSRALRGTEAFF	TGTGCCAGTAGTAGGGCACTGAGAGGCACTGAAGCTTTCTTT
TRBV27	TRBJ1-5	-	-	CASSWDRGKPQHF	TGTGCCAGCAGTTGGGACCGCGGTAAGCCCCAGCATTTT
TRBV12-3/TRBV12-4	TRBJ1-5	few	-	CASSRGEGQPQHF	TGTGCCAGCAGTAGGGGAGAGGGACAGCCCCAGCATTTT
TRBV4-1	TRBJ1-3	-	-	CASSQGGAVSGNTIYF	TGCGCCAGCAGCCAAGGAGGAGCAGTCTCTGGAAACACCATATATTTT
TRBV6-1	TRBJ1-2	-	-	CASSDRLRVYGYTF	TGTGCCAGCAGTGACAGGCTTCGTGTCTATGGCTACACCTTC
TRBV30	TRBJ1-1	-	-	CAWSPRGSTEAFF	TGTGCCTGGAGCCCACGGGGATCGACTGAAGCTTTCTTT
TRBV10-2	TRBJ1-5	-	-	CASSGMGTSNQPQHF	TGCGCCAGCAGTGGAATGGGGACTAGCAATCAGCCCCAGCATTTT
TRBV10-3	TRBJ1-5	-	-	CAISLGTASNQPQHF	TGTGCCATCAGTCTGGGGACGGCGAGCAATCAGCCCCAGCATTTT
TRBV19	TRBJ2-7	-	-	CASSSVSAYEQYF	TGTGCCAGTAGTAGCGTCTCTGCCTACGAGCAGTACTTC
TRBV20-1	TRBJ2-1	-	TRBD2	CSARGTSGGWGEQFF	TGCAGTGCTAGAGGGACTAGCGGGGGGTGGGGTGAGCAGTTCTTC
TRBV11-3	TRBJ2-3	-	-	CASSLDGASTDTQYF	TGTGCCAGCAGCTTAGACGGTGCTAGCACAGATACGCAGTATTTT
TRBV20-1	TRBJ2-3	-	-	CSARASGGADTQYF	TGCAGTGCTAGAGCTTCGGGGGGCGCAGATACGCAGTATTTT
TRBV7-9	TRBJ1-2	once	TRBD1	CASSRTGGVHGYTF	TGTGCCAGCAGCCGGACAGGGGGCGTACATGGCTACACCTTC
TRBV5-1	TRBJ2-2	-	-	CASSLEGNTGELFF	TGCGCCAGCAGCTTGGAAGGGAACACCGGGGAGCTGTTTTTT